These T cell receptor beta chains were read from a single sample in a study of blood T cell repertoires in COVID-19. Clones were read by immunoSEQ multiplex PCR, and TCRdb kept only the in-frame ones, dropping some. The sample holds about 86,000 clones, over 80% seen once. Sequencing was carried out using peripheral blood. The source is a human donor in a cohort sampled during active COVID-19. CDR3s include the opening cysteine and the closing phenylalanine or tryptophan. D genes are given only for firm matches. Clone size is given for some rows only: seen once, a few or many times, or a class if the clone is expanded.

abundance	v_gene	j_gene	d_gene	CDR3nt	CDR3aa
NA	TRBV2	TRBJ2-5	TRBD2	TGTGCCAGCAGTGAGGGGGTGACTAGCGGCCAAGAGACCCAGTACTTC	CASSEGVTSGQETQYF
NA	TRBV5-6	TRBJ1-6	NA	TGTGCCAGCAGCTTCATCGGGGATTCACCCCTCCACTTT	CASSFIGDSPLHF
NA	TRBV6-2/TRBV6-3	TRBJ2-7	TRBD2	TGTGCCAGCAGTTACTTGGGGACTAGCGGGATAACCTACGAGCAGTACTTC	CASSYLGTSGITYEQYF
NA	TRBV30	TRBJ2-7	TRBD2	TGTGCCTGGAGTCCCGGACTAGCGGAAGAGCAGTACTTC	CAWSPGLAEEQYF
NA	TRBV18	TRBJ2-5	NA	TGTGCCAGCTCACCACCGAACAAAGAGACCCAGTACTTC	CASSPPNKETQYF
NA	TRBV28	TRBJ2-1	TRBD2	TGTGCCAGCAGATCTAGCGGGACATCTTACAATGAGCAGTTCTTC	CASRSSGTSYNEQFF
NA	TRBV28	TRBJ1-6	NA	TGTGCCAGCAGACCGGGATCTAATTCACCCCTCCACTTT	CASRPGSNSPLHF
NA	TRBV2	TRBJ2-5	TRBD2	TGTGCCAGCATTACTAGCGGAAAGGAGGTGGCAGAGACCCAGTACTTC	CASITSGKEVAETQYF
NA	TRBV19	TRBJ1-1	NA	TGTGCCAGTCTGGGAGGCCTTGGCAGGGTAGGCACTGAAGCTTTCTTT	CASLGGLGRVGTEAFF
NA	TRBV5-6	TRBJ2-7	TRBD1	TGTGCCAGCAGCTCCCGGACAGGGCTGGGCGAGCAGTACTTC	CASSSRTGLGEQYF
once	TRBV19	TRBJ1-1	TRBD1	TGTGCCAGTAGTATACGGGGACAGGGCACTGAAGCTTTCTTT	CASSIRGQGTEAFF
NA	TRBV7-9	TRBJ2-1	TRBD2	TGTGCCAGCAGCCAAAGACTAGCGGGAAACAATGAGCAGTTCTTC	CASSQRLAGNNEQFF
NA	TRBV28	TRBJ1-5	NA	TGTGCCAGCAGTTTAGTAGGGGCCCATGTTCAGCCCCAGCATTTT	CASSLVGAHVQPQHF
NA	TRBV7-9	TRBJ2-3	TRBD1	TGTGCCAGCAGCCCGACAGGGGGGGTACCAGATACGCAGTATTTT	CASSPTGGVPDTQYF
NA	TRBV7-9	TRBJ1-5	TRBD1	TGTGCCAGCAGCTTCGGACAGGGTGGAAATCAGCCCCAGCATTTT	CASSFGQGGNQPQHF
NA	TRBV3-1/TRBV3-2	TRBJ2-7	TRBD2	TGTGCCAGCAGCCAAGTCCTAGCGGGAACCTACGAGCAGTACTTC	CASSQVLAGTYEQYF
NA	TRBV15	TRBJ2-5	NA	TGTGCCACCAGCCCCAGGGGAGAGACCCAGTACTTC	CATSPRGETQYF
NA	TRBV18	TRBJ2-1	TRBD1	TGTGCCAGCTCACCCCTGACAGGGGGCGAGAATGAGCAGTTCTTC	CASSPLTGGENEQFF
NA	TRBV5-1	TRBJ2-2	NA	TGCGCCAGCAGCTCTACGACTGGAGTCTCCGGGGAGCTGTTTTTT	CASSSTTGVSGELFF
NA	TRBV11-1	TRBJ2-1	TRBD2	TGTGCCAGCAGCTTGGCTAGCGGGAGGGCCGTTGAGCAGTTCTTC	CASSLASGRAVEQFF
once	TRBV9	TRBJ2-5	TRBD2	TGTGCCAGCAGCGTAGGTGTGGGGGGGGTAGCGGGAGTGGAGACCCAGTACTTC	CASSVGVGGVAGVETQYF
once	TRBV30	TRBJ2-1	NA	TGTGCCTGGAGTTTTAACAGGGATGAGCAGTTCTTC	CAWSFNRDEQFF
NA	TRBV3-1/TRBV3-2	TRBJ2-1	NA	TGTGCCAGCAGCCAGACGGGGGAGCAGTTCTTC	CASSQTGEQFF
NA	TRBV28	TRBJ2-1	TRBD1	TGTGCCAGCAGTTTATACCGGGACAGCTACTCCTACAATGAGCAGTTCTTC	CASSLYRDSYSYNEQFF
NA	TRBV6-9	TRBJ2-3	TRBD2	TGTGCCAGCAGTCCGTTAGCGGGAGCCTTTACAGATACGCAGTATTTT	CASSPLAGAFTDTQYF
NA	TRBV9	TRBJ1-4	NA	TGTGCCAGCAGCCCTCGGGGGGCTCCAGGTGCAACTAATGAAAAACTGTTTTTT	CASSPRGAPGATNEKLFF
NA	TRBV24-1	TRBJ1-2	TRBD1	TGTGCCACCAGTGACTCCACAGGGGGAGCGGGCTACACCTTC	CATSDSTGGAGYTF
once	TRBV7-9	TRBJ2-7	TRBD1	TGTGCCAGCAGCTGGGACAGGGCCTACGAGCAGTACTTC	CASSWDRAYEQYF
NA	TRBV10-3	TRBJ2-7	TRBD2	TGTGCCATCAGTGAGCCGGGCGGGAGCATGTACGAGCAGTACTTC	CAISEPGGSMYEQYF
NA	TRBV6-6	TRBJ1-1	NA	TGTGCCAGCACACAGATGGTGAACACTGAAGCTTTCTTT	CASTQMVNTEAFF
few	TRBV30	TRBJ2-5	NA	TGTGCCTGGAGCGTCCAGGGGGGACAGACCCAGTACTTC	CAWSVQGGQTQYF
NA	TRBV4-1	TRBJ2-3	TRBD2	TGCGCCAGCAGCCAAGCCCGGGCCGTCGGGAGGAATACGCAGTATTTT	CASSQARAVGRNTQYF
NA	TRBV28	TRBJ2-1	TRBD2	TGTGCCAGCAGCTCTACTAGCGGGAGGGGCTCCTACAATGAGCAGTTCTTC	CASSSTSGRGSYNEQFF
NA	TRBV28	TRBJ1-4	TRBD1	TGTGCCAGCAGTTTGGCGGGACAGAGTAATGAAAAACTGTTTTTT	CASSLAGQSNEKLFF
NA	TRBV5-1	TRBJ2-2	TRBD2	TGCGCCAGCAGCACGGGACGGGAGGTCGGGGAGCTGTTTTTT	CASSTGREVGELFF
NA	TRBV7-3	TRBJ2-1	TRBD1	TGTGCCAGCAGCTTAACGGCCTATCGGGACAGGGCCCAGGAGCAGTTCTTC	CASSLTAYRDRAQEQFF
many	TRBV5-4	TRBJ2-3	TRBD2	TGTGCCAGCAGCTACTTAGCGGGAGAAATGACAGATACGCAGTATTTT	CASSYLAGEMTDTQYF
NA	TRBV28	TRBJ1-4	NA	TGTGCCAGCACCTGGGGGGGCGAGGGTGAAAAACTGTTTTTT	CASTWGGEGEKLFF
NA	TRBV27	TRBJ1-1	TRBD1	TGTGCCAGCAGTTTAACCGGGACAGGGGGCACTGAAGCTTTCTTT	CASSLTGTGGTEAFF
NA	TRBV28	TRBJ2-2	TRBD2	TGTGCCAGCAGTTTGGGACTAGCGGGAGCTGGCACCGGGGAGCTGTTTTTT	CASSLGLAGAGTGELFF
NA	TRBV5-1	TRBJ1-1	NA	TGCGCCAGCAGCTTGGATCTAGGGGGAGCTGAAGCTTTCTTT	CASSLDLGGAEAFF
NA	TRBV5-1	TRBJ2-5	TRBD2	TGCGCCAGCCGCGGACTAGCGGGAGGTATTCGACAAGAGACCCAGTACTTC	CASRGLAGGIRQETQYF
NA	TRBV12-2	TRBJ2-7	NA	TGTGCAGGCCGGGACAGGGCTTTCCTTCAGTACTTC	CAGRDRAFLQYF
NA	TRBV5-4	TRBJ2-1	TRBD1	TGTGCCAGCAGCTTGGCGGGACAGGGGATCAATGAGCAGTTCTTC	CASSLAGQGINEQFF
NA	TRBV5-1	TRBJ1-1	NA	TGCGCCAGCAGTTCTTATCCTGCGATGAACACTGAAGCTTTCTTT	CASSSYPAMNTEAFF
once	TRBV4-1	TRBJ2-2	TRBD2	TGCGCCAGCAGCCAAGAACCCCTTCTAGCGGCGAACACCGGGGAGCTGTTTTTT	CASSQEPLLAANTGELFF
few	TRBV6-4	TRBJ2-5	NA	TGTGCCAGCAGTGCCCCCCGAGAGGGGACCCAGTACTTC	CASSAPREGTQYF
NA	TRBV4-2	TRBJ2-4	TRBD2	TGTGCCAGCAGCCAAGACCCACCCCGCGGGAGAGGAGCCAAAAACATTCAGTACTTC	CASSQDPPRGRGAKNIQYF
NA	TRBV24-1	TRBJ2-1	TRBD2	TGTGCCACCAGGGCGGGACTAGCGGGCGGGCCGGGCCACAATGAGCAGTTCTTC	CATRAGLAGGPGHNEQFF
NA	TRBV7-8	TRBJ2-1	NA	TGTGCCAGCAGCACACGGACTGAGTACAATGAGCAGTTCTTC	CASSTRTEYNEQFF